These 18 T cell receptor beta chains originate from one sample sequenced in a study of blood T cell repertoires in COVID-19. This table comes from immunoSEQ multiplex PCR, and its TCRdb copy is limited to in-frame clones, with some not included. The sample has approximately 300,000 clones, 90% seen once. Sample: PBMCs or T cells enriched from blood (not recorded which). The receptors shown here come from a woman aged 18 to 35 with acute COVID-19.

This clone appeared once. CDR3 DNA: TGTGCCAGCAGCGTCGACAGGGGAAACGGCTACACCTTC. Translated: CASSVDRGNGYTF. The chain couples TRBV9 to TRBJ1-2, with 8 bases that match TRBD1. The CDR3 extends over 13 amino acids. Germline trimming cut 2 bases from V and 8 bases from J; bases unmatched to any gene: 5. CDR1 SGDLS and CDR2 YYNGEE come from the germline V gene.

As DNA, the CDR3 is TGTGCCATCAGTGGTACCCTGGAGTCCTACGAGCAGTACTTC. It yields the protein CAISGTLESYEQYF. The rearrangement links TRBV10-3 to TRBJ2-7; no reliable D call. Germline assignment: CDR1 ENHRY and CDR2 SYGVKD. The CDR3 is 14 amino acids. V was pared by 4 bases and J by 1 base, with 11 bases between.

V usage is TRBV28 and J usage is TRBJ1-2; D uncertain. Between the trimmed V and J ends, which lost 7 bases and 2 bases, there was a span of 23 bases. The CDR3 runs 17 residues. The germline V gene has CDR1 MDHEN and CDR2 SYDVKM. The CDR3 sequence: CASTQRVVSDFNYGYTF. The CDR3 DNA is TGTGCCAGCACCCAGCGGGTCGTCTCAGATTTCAACTATGGCTACACCTTC.

The chain combines TRBV28 with TRBJ2-5; D possibly corresponds to TRBD2 (6 bases). The CDR3 contains 16 residues. V was cut by 2 bases and J by 5 bases, with 18 bases left in between. CDR1 and CDR2 from the germline V gene are MDHEN and SYDVKM. The CDR3 region is CASSLMADSRGETQYF. Written as DNA, the CDR3 is TGTGCCAGCAGTTTAATGGCAGACTCACGGGGGGAGACCCAGTACTTC.

This clone has only one observation. J is TRBJ1-1 and V is TRBV2; maybe TRBD1 (6 bases). Trimming took off 7 bases at V and 1 base at J, with 16 bases between the two ends. The CDR3 spans 15 residues. Germline-derived CDR1 and CDR2 are SNHLY and FYNNEI. The CDR3 is CASNPQTGTNTEAFF. In nucleotides, the CDR3 is TGTGCCAGCAATCCACAGACAGGTACGAACACTGAAGCTTTCTTT.

Turning to this clone: Other nucleotide sequences from this sample produce the same CDR3. The V call is TRBV18, the J call TRBJ1-1; D is uncertain. Germline assignment: CDR1 KGHSH and CDR2 LQKENI. The CDR3 totals 13 residues. Trimming took off 3 bases at V and 3 bases at J, with 8 bases between the two ends. The chain's CDR3 is CASSPREYTEAFF. DNA for the CDR3: TGTGCCAGCTCACCGAGGGAATACACTGAAGCTTTCTTT.

The V and J genes are TRBV6-6 and TRBJ1-5; D unclear. Deletions cut 2 bases from V and 8 bases from J, with 19 bases between. The CDR3 covers 16 residues. Germline V CDR1 and CDR2: MNHNY, SVGAGI (reference sequence). The CDR3 DNA reads TGTGCCAGCAGTTACGAGTCGGGTGTCATCCCCGAGCCCCAGCATTTT. The encoded protein is CASSYESGVIPEPQHF.

V and J are TRBV5-1 and TRBJ2-3; D call uncertain. This CDR3 is built from 15 residues. V lost 5 bases, J lost 0 bases, and 13 bases lay in between. Germline V CDR1 and CDR2: SGHRS, YFSETQ. The CDR3: CASSREPPSTDTQYF. CDR3 DNA: TGCGCCAGCAGTCGCGAGCCCCCTAGCACAGATACGCAGTATTTT. The full variable domain, with the rest looked up from reference TRBV5-1 and TRBJ2-3, is KAGVTQTPRYLIKTRGQQVTLSCSPISGHRSVSWYQQTPGQGLQFLFEYFSETQRNKGNFPGRFSGRQFSNSRSEMNVSTLELGDSALYLCASSREPPSTDTQYFGPGTRLTVL.

The chain combines TRBV6-1 with TRBJ2-2, with TRBD1 matching 8 bases. CDR3 size: 17 residues. CDR1 and CDR2 from the germline V gene are MNHNS and SASEGT. J gave up 0 bases and V 4 bases, and 7 bases lay outside the gene matches. Here the CDR3 DNA reads TGTGCCAGCAGTGGGTGGGGACAGGCCACGAACACCGGGGAGCTGTTTTTT. Translated: CASSGWGQATNTGELFF.

This chain's CDR3 is CASSYYQGLGEQYF. The CDR3 coding sequence is TGTGCCAGCAGTTATTATCAGGGCCTGGGGGAGCAGTACTTC. The rearrangement joins TRBV6-5 to TRBJ2-7; D perhaps matches TRBD1 (5 bases). V lost 3 bases to trimming and J lost 7 bases, with 16 bases between them. This CDR3 has 14 residues. The germline V gene has CDR1 MNHEY and CDR2 SVGAGI.

CDR3 bases: TGTGCCACCAGTGACGGTGGGACAGGTGACTCACCCCTCCACTTT. Protein: CATSDGGTGDSPLHF. The chain carries TRBV24-1 and TRBJ1-6, with 8 bases lining up with TRBD1. The CDR3 totals 15 residues. Germline CDR1 is KGHDR and CDR2 is SFDVKD. V lost 4 bases and J lost 10; bases outside the gene matches: 8.

This clone was counted only a few times. The gene calls are TRBV28 and TRBJ1-6; possible D gene TRBD1, 5 bases. This CDR3 has 14 residues. Trimming removed 3 bases from V and 7 bases from J, with 10 bases in between. The germline gives CDR1 MDHEN, CDR2 SYDVKM. The CDR3 bases are TGTGCCAGCAGTTTGTCAGGGATAAATTCACCCCTCCACTTT. Translating gives CASSLSGINSPLHF. The full variable domain, with the rest looked up from reference TRBV28 and TRBJ1-6, is DVKVTQSSRYLVKRTGEKVFLECVQDMDHENMFWYRQDPGLGLRLIYFSYDVKMKEKGDIPEGYSVSREKKERFSLILESASTNQTSMYLCASSLSGINSPLHFGNGTRLTVT.

This sequence joins TRBV18 and TRBJ2-2, with 9 bases identical to TRBD2. Trimming took 3 bases from V and 1 from J; bases not matched to a gene: 3. The CDR3 is 16 amino acids. Per the germline V gene, CDR1 is KGHSH and CDR2 is LQKENI. The CDR3 nucleotides read TGTGCCAGCTCACCCTATAGCGGGAGGAACACCGGGGAGCTGTTTTTT. This sequence encodes CASSPYSGRNTGELFF. The full variable domain, its missing parts supplied by reference TRBV18 and TRBJ2-2, is NAGVMQNPRHLVRRRGQEARLRCSPMKGHSHVYWYRQLPEEGLKFMVYLQKENIIDESGMPKERFSAEFPKEGPSILRIQQVVRGDSAAYFCASSPYSGRNTGELFFGEGSRLTVL.

This clone turned up a few times. The CDR3 DNA reads TGTGCCAGCAGTCCCACAGGGGGCTACGGCTATGGCTACACCTTC. Translation gives CASSPTGGYGYGYTF. The V and J genes are TRBV28 and TRBJ1-2; 9 positions match TRBD1. Trimming at V came to 5 bases and at J to 4 bases, leaving 8 bases not matched to a gene. Germline CDR1 MDHEN, CDR2 SYDVKM. The CDR3 length is 15 residues.

This rearrangement joins TRBV27 to TRBJ2-5, with TRBD1 identical over 9 bases. This CDR3 has 14 amino acids. The ends lost 2 bases at V and 5 bases at J; junction bases unmatched: 3. CDR1 and CDR2 (germline): MNHEY, SMNVEV (reference sequence). The CDR3 is CASSLNGQGETQYF. The CDR3 DNA is TGTGCCAGCAGTTTAAACGGACAGGGGGAGACCCAGTACTTC.

The rearrangement joins TRBV6-1 to TRBJ2-7; D is undetermined. The germline CDR1 and CDR2 sequences are MNHNS and SASEGT. The germline V and J ends were trimmed by 1 base and 6 bases, with 13 bases remaining between them. The CDR3 is made up of 14 amino acids. The CDR3 loop reads CASSEGVQRLEQYF. CDR3 bases: TGTGCCAGCAGTGAAGGTGTCCAGAGGCTCGAGCAGTACTTC.

This chain uses TRBV7-2 with TRBJ1-6; the D gene is possibly TRBD1 (6 bases). Germline CDR1 reads SGHTA; CDR2 reads FQGNSA. This CDR3 spans 13 amino acids. Trimming stripped 0 bases from V and 16 bases from J, with 13 bases between. The CDR3 bases are TGTGCCAGCAGCTTAGCTGGCGGGGGCGGGCTCCACTTT. Protein product: CASSLAGGGGLHF.

This chain links TRBV6-1 with TRBJ2-3, with 9 bases that match TRBD2. The CDR3 extends over 16 amino acids. Per the germline V gene, CDR1 is MNHNS and CDR2 is SASEGT. Unmatched junction bases numbered 4, after V lost 1 base and J lost 2 bases. In nucleotides, the CDR3 is TGTGCCAGCAGTGAAGGGACTAGCGAGTTCACAGATACGCAGTATTTT. Translation: CASSEGTSEFTDTQYF.